This T cell receptor beta chain was captured in a study of blood T cell repertoires in COVID-19. On the study more broadly: From the United States, Italy and Spain came samples of acute and convalescent COVID-19. In each case, the material was cDNA or gDNA derived from T cells, B-cell-depleted T cells, or PBMCs.

CDR1 is PRHDT and CDR2 is FYEKMQ in the germline V gene (reference sequence). The V gene lost 2 bases and the J gene lost 3 bases, with 8 bases spanning the gap. This CDR3 comprises 13 residues. Per the original methods: Nucleated cell number was recorded as an estimate derived from reference gene primer amplification. The table came from immunoSEQ multiplex PCR; TCRdb's copy has only in-frame clones and leaves some out. V, J and clone size were drawn from that table, and D and trimming were deduced from the DNA. The sample has 200,000 to 250,000 clones, 90% seen once. Individuals aged roughly 18 to 95 years were recruited from fewer than 30 US areas.

The chain combines TRBV13 with TRBJ2-7, with D perhaps matching TRBD1 (6 bases). The source is a man younger than 40 who had recovered from COVID-19. Sequencing used PBMCs or T cells enriched from blood (not recorded which). The CDR3 DNA sequence: TGTGCCAGCAGCTTAACAGGGTTCTACGAGCAGTACTTC. Encoded protein: CASSLTGFYEQYF.